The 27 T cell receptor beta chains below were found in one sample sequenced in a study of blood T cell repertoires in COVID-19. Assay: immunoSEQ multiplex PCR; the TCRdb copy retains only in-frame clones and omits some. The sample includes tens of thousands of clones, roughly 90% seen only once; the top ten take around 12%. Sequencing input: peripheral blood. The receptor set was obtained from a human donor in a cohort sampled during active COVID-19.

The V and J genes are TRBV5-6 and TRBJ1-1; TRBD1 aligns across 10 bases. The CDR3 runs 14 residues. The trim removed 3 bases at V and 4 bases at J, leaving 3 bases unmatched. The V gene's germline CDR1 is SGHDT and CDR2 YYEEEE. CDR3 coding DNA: TGTGCCAGCAGCTCGGACAGGGGGATCACTGAAGCTTTCTTT. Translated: CASSSDRGITEAFF.

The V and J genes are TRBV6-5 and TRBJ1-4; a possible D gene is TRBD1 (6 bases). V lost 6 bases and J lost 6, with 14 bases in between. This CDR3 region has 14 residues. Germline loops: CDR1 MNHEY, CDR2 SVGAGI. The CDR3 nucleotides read TGTGCCAGCAGACTAGGGGGGGCGGATGAAAAACTGTTTTTT. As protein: CASRLGGADEKLFF.

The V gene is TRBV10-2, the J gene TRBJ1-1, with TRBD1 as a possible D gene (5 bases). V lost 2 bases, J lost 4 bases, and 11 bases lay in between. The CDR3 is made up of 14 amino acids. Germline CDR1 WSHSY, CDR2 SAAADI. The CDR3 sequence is CASSETRGGTEAFF. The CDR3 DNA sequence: TGCGCCAGCAGTGAGACCCGCGGGGGCACTGAAGCTTTCTTT.

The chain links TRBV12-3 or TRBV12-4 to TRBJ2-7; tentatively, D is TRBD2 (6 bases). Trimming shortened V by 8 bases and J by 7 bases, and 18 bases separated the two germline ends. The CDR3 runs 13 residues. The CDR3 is CASLDKGLGEQYF. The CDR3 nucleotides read TGTGCCAGCCTAGATAAGGGACTGGGGGAGCAGTACTTC.

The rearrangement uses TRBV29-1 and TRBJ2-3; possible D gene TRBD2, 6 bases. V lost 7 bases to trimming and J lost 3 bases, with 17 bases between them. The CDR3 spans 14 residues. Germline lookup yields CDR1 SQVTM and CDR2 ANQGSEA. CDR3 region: CSASPRGVTDTQYF. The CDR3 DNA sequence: TGCAGCGCCTCACCGCGCGGGGTTACAGATACGCAGTATTTT.

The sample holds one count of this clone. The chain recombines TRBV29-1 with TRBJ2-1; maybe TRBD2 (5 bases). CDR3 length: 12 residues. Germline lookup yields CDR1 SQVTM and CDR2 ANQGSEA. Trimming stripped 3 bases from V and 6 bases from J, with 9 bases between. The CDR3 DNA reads TGCAGCGTTGATAACCGGGGCAATGAGCAGTTCTTC. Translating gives CSVDNRGNEQFF.

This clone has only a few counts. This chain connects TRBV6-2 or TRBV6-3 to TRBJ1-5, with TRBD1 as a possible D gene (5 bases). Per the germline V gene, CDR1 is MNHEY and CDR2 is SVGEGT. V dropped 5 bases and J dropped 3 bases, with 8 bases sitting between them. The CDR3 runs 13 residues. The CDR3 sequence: CASSDSFNQPQHF. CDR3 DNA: TGTGCCAGCAGTGACAGTTTCAATCAGCCCCAGCATTTT.

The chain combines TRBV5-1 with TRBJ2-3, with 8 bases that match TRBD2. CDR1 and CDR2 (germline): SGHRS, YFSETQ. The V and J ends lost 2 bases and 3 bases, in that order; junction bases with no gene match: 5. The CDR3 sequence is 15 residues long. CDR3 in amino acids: CASSFGREVTDTQYF. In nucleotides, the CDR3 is TGCGCCAGCAGCTTCGGGCGGGAGGTGACAGATACGCAGTATTTT. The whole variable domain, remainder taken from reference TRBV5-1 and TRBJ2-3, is KAGVTQTPRYLIKTRGQQVTLSCSPISGHRSVSWYQQTPGQGLQFLFEYFSETQRNKGNFPGRFSGRQFSNSRSEMNVSTLELGDSALYLCASSFGREVTDTQYFGPGTRLTVL.

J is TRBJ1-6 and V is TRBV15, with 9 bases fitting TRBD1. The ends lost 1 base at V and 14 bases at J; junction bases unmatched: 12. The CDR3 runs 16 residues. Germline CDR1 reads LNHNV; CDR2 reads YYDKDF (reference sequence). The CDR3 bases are TGTGCCACCAGCAGAGGTCCGGGACAGGGTCCTCCCTCCCTCCACTTT. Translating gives CATSRGPGQGPPSLHF.

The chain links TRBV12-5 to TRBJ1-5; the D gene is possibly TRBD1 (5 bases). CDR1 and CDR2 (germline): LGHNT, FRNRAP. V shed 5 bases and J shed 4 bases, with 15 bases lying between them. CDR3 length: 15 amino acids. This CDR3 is CASGVSRGSNQPQHF. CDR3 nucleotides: TGTGCTAGTGGTGTCTCAAGGGGATCGAATCAGCCCCAGCATTTT.

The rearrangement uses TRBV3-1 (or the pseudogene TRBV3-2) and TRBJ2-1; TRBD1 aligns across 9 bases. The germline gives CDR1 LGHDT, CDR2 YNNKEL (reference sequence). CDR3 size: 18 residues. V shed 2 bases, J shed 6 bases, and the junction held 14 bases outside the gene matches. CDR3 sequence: CASSQTALTGGLRNEQFF. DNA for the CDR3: TGTGCCAGCAGCCAAACCGCATTGACAGGGGGTCTCCGCAATGAGCAGTTCTTC.

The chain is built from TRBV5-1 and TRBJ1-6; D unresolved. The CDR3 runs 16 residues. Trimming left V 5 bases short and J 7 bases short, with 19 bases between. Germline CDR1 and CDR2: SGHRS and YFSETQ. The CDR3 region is CASSSAGGSGNSPLHF. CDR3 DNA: TGCGCCAGCAGTTCCGCAGGAGGCTCAGGAAATTCACCCCTCCACTTT.

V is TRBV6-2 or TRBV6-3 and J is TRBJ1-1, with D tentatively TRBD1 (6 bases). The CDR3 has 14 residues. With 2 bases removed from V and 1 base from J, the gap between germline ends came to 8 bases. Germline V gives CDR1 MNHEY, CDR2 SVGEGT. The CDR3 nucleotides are TGTGCCAGCAGTTACCGCAGGGGGAACACTGAAGCTTTCTTT. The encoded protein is CASSYRRGNTEAFF.

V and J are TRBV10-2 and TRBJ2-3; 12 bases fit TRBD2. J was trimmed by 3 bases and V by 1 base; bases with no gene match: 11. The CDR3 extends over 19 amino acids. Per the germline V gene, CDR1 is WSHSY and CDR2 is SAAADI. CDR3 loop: CASSEWLAGGYKVTDTQYF. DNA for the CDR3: TGCGCCAGCAGTGAGTGGCTAGCGGGGGGGTATAAGGTTACAGATACGCAGTATTTT.

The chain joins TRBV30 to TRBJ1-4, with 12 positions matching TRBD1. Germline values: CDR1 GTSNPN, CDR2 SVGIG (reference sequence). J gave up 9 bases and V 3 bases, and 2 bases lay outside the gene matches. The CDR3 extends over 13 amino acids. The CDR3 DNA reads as TGTGCCTGGAGCGGGGACAGGGGGCAAAAACTGTTTTTT. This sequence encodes CAWSGDRGQKLFF.

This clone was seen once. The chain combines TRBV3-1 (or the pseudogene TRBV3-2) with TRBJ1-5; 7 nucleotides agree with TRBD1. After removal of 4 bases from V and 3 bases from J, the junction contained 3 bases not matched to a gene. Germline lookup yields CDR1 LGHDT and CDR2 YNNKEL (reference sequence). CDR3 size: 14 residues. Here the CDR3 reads CASSPGTDNQPQHF. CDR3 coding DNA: TGTGCCAGCAGCCCCGGGACAGACAATCAGCCCCAGCATTTT.

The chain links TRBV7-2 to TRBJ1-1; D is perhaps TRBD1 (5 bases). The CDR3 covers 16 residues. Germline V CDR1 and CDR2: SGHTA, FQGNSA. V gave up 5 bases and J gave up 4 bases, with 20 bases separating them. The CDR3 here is CASSQSVLGGGTEAFF. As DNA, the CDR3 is TGTGCCAGCAGCCAGAGTGTGTTGGGGGGAGGCACTGAAGCTTTCTTT.

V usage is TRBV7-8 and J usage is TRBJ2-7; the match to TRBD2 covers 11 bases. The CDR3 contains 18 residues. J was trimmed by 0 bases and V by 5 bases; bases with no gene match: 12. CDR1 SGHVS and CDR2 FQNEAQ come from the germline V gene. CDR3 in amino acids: CASSPGWTSGLSSYEQYF. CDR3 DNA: TGTGCCAGCAGCCCTGGTTGGACTAGCGGGCTGAGCTCCTACGAGCAGTACTTC.

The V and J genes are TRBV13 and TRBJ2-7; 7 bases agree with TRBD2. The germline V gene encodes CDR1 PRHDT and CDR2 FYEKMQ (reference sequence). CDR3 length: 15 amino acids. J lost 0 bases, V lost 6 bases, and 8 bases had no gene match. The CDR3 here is CASRDLGGNSYEQYF. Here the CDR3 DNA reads TGTGCCAGCAGAGACCTGGGGGGGAACTCCTACGAGCAGTACTTC. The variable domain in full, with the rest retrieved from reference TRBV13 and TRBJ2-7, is AAGVIQSPRHLIKEKRETATLKCYPIPRHDTVYWYQQGPGQDPQFLISFYEKMQSDKGSIPDRFSAQQFSDYHSELNMSSLELGDSALYFCASRDLGGNSYEQYFGPGTRLTVT.

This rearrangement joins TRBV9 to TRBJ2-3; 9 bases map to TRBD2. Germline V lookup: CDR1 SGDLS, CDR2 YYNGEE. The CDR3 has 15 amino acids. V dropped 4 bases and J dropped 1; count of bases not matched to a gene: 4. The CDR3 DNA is TGTGCCAGCAGCACCGTAGCGGGAGGCACAGATACGCAGTATTTT. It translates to CASSTVAGGTDTQYF. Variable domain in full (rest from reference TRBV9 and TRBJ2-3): DSGVTQTPKHLITATGQRVTLRCSPRSGDLSVYWYQQSLDQGLQFLIQYYNGEERAKGNILERFSAQQFPDLHSELNLSSLELGDSALYFCASSTVAGGTDTQYFGPGTRLTVL.

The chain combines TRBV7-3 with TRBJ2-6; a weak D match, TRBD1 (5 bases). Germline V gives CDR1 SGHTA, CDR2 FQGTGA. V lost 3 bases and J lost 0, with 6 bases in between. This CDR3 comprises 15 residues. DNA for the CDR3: TGTGCCAGCAGCTTGGGGCACTCTGGGGCCAACGTCCTGACTTTC. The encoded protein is CASSLGHSGANVLTF.

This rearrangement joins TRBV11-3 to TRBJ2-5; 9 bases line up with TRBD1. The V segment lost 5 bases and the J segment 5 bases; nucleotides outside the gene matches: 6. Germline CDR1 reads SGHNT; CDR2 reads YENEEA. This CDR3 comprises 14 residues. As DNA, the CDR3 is TGTGCCAGCAGCGTACAGGGGGCTTATGAGACCCAGTACTTC. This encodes CASSVQGAYETQYF.

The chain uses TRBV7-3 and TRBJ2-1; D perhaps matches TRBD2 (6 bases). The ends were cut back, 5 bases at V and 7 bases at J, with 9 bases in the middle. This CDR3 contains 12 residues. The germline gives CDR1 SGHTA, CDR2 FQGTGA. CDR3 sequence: CASSPGRNEQFF. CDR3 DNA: TGTGCCAGCAGCCCTGGGAGGAATGAGCAGTTCTTC.

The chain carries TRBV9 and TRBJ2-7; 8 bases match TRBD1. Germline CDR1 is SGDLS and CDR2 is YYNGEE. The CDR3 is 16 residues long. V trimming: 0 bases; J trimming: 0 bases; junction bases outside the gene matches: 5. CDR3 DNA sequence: TGTGCCAGCAGCGTAGGGGGACAGGCCTCCTCCTACGAGCAGTACTTC. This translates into CASSVGGQASSYEQYF.

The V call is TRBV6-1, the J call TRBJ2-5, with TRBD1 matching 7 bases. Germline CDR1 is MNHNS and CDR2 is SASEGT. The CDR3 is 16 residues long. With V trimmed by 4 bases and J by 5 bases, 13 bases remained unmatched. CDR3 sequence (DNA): TGTGCCAGCAGTGCCTCCGTGACAGGGAAACGGGAGACCCAGTACTTC. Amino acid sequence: CASSASVTGKRETQYF.

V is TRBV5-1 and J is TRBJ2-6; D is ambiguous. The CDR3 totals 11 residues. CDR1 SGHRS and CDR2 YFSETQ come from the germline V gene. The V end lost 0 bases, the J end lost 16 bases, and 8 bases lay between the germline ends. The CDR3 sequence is CASSLGQWLTF. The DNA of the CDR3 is TGCGCCAGCAGCTTGGGGCAGTGGCTGACTTTC.

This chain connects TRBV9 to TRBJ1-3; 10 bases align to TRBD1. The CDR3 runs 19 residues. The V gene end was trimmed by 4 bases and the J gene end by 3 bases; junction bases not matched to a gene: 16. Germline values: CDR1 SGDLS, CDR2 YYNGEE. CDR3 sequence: CASSPRVGTGAPGGNTIYF. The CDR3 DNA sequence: TGTGCCAGCAGCCCCCGGGTGGGGACAGGGGCTCCCGGTGGAAACACCATATATTTT.